This record looks at one TCR beta chain sequence and its context. A clone one base away is much larger, so this may be a read error. This sample is part of a study of blood T cells in healthy people across ages. Per sample, a minimum of 7 million PBMCs were isolated. Germline V gene data show CDR1 as MNHEY and CDR2 as SVGEGT. The CDR3 contains 16 residues. With a J-beta primer mix and a sample-barcoded 5' primer, a second PCR ran about 7 to 11 cycles. CDR3-containing paired-end reads numbering at least 3 million came from each sample. TCRdb re-derived calls from the 5' RACE reads in MiXCR, one entry per CDR3 protein. There are 850,000 or so distinct CDR3 sequences in the sample; more than 25% occur only once, and 15% to 20% lies in the top ten.

This rearrangement joins TRBV6-2 or TRBV6-3 to TRBJ2-7; tentatively, D is TRBD2 (5 bases). The TCR was taken from a woman older than 75 in good health. Sequencing was done on a sample of blood. The CDR3 loop is CASGYSQRVGSYEQYF. CDR3 nucleotide sequence: TGTGCCAGCGGTTACTCGCAGAGGGTGGGCTCCTACGAGCAGTACTTC.